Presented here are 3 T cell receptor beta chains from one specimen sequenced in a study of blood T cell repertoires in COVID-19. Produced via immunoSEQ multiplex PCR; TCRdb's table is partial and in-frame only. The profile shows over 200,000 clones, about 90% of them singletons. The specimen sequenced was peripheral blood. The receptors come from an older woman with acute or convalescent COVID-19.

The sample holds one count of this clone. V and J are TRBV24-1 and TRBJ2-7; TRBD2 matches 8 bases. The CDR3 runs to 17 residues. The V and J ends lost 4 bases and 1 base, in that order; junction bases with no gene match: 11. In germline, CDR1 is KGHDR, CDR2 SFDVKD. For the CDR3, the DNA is TGTGCCACCAGTGACAGCCGGGGGGGTAGCCGGTCCTACGAGCAGTACTTC. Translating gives CATSDSRGGSRSYEQYF.

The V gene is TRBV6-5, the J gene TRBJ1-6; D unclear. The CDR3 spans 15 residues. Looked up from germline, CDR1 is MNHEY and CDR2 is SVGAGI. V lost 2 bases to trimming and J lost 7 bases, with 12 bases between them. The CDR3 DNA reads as TGTGCCAGCAGTTACGAGGTGGTCGGGAATTCACCCCTCCACTTT. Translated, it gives CASSYEVVGNSPLHF.

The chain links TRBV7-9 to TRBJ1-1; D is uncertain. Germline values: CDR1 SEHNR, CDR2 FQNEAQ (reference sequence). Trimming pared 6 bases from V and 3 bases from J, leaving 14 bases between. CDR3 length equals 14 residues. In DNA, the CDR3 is TGTGCCAGCAGTCTCGGTACTTTTGACACTGAAGCTTTCTTT. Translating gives CASSLGTFDTEAFF.